Shown below are 27 T cell receptor beta chains from a single sample sequenced in a study of blood T cells in healthy people across ages. Primed by a sample-barcoded 5' primer and a J-beta primer mix, a second PCR proceeded for roughly 6 to 12 cycles. TCRdb reanalysed the 5' RACE reads using MiXCR and keeps one entry per CDR3 protein. Seen here are 1.8 million or so distinct CDR3 sequences, around 40% observed once, and the top ten hold roughly 23%. The sequenced sample was blood. The receptor set was obtained from a human donor in good health.

The chain carries TRBV25-1 and TRBJ2-2; the match to TRBD1 covers 11 bases. The V segment lost 2 bases and the J segment 1 base; nucleotides outside the gene matches: 12. CDR1 is MGHDK, CDR2 SYGVNS, per germline. This CDR3 spans 20 amino acids. The CDR3 here is CASSEGVGTGGTRNTGELFF. CDR3 nucleotides: TGTGCCAGCAGTGAAGGAGTTGGGACAGGGGGAACTAGGAACACCGGGGAGCTGTTTTTT.

The chain has TRBV29-1 and TRBJ2-5; 8 bases fit TRBD2. CDR1 and CDR2 from the germline V gene are SQVTM and ANQGSEA. This CDR3 is built from 14 residues. Losses at the gene ends were 8 bases for V and 7 bases for J; bases not matched to a gene: 15. This CDR3 is CSRTSFMVWGTQYF. Here the CDR3 DNA reads TGCAGCCGGACTAGCTTCATGGTCTGGGGGACCCAGTACTTC. Based on the CDR3 plus reference TRBV29-1 and TRBJ2-5, the full variable domain is SAVISQKPSRDICQRGTSLTIQCQVDSQVTMMFWYRQQPGQSLTLIATANQGSEATYESGFVIDKFPISRPNLTFSTLTVSNMSPEDSSIYLCSRTSFMVWGTQYFGPGTRLLVL.

To note about this clonotype: One base away lies a much larger clone, so this may be a sequencing read error. The chain carries TRBV7-9 and TRBJ1-1; D not resolved. CDR1 and CDR2 from the germline V gene are SEHNR and FQNEAQ (reference sequence). The CDR3 has 11 amino acids. V gave up 1 base and J gave up 6 bases, with 3 bases separating them. CDR3 sequence: CASSLVPEAFF. CDR3 DNA: TGTGCCAGCAGCTTAGTCCCTGAAGCTTTCTTT.

The table lists this clonotype with a few counts. This chain links TRBV28 with TRBJ2-5; perhaps TRBD2 as D (6 bases). This CDR3 has 17 amino acids. Per germline, CDR1 MDHEN and CDR2 SYDVKM. Trimming removed 3 bases from V and 3 bases from J, with 20 bases in between. The CDR3 sequence is CASSFNQRGLLKETQYF. The CDR3 coding sequence is TGTGCCAGCAGTTTCAACCAAAGGGGACTTCTTAAAGAGACCCAGTACTTC.

This chain connects TRBV14 to TRBJ1-1; 9 bases map to TRBD1. The CDR3 is 18 residues long. Germline V lookup: CDR1 SGHDN, CDR2 FVKESK. Trimming removed 6 bases from V and 0 bases from J; junction bases left unmatched: 14. The DNA for the CDR3 is TGTGCCAGCAGTCCGCTTTTATACAGGGGGCTGTTGAACACTGAAGCTTTCTTT. This translates into CASSPLLYRGLLNTEAFF.

There are many counts of this clonotype. This chain uses TRBV4-3 with TRBJ1-2; no clear D gene. CDR3 size: 15 residues. Germline assignment: CDR1 LGHNA and CDR2 YSLEER. The V and J ends lost 0 bases and 5 bases respectively, with 13 bases between them. CDR3 region: CASSQDTGRHYGYTF. In DNA, the CDR3 is TGCGCCAGCAGCCAAGATACGGGTCGGCATTATGGCTACACCTTC.

CDR3 DNA sequence: TGTGCCAGCAGCTTAGGGCGCCGCTCCTACAATGAGCAGTTCTTC. Translation: CASSLGRRSYNEQFF. The genes are TRBV13 and TRBJ2-1, with D hard to call. This CDR3 is built from 15 residues. V dropped 0 bases and J dropped 0 bases, with 6 bases sitting between them. Per the germline V gene, CDR1 is PRHDT and CDR2 is FYEKMQ (reference sequence).

In its sample, this clonotype was seen many times. The chain has TRBV12-3 or TRBV12-4 and TRBJ2-7; 9 nucleotides align to TRBD1. The CDR3 has 15 amino acids. V lost 5 bases, J lost 9 bases, and 14 bases stayed unmatched. CDR3 nucleotide sequence: TGTGCCAGCAGTCCCCGGGGTGGGACAGGGATTGCGCAGTACTTC. This gives the protein CASSPRGGTGIAQYF.

The CDR3 DNA is TGTGCCAGCAGGGTGGGGACAGGGAACCTCTATGGCTACACCTTC. Its protein product is CASRVGTGNLYGYTF. The chain uses TRBV5-5 and TRBJ1-2; 9 bases line up with TRBD1. Germline V gene data show CDR1 as SGHKS and CDR2 as YYEKEE (reference sequence). V lost 5 bases to trimming and J lost 4 bases; unmatched junction nucleotides: 9. The CDR3 extends over 15 amino acids.

This clonotype was seen a few times. The genes are TRBV7-9 and TRBJ2-1, with 11 bases aligning to TRBD1. Trimming took 0 bases from V and 6 from J; bases not matched to a gene: 7. This CDR3 region has 17 residues. Germline lookup yields CDR1 SEHNR and CDR2 FQNEAQ (reference sequence). The CDR3 protein is CASSLATGTGGTNEQFF. CDR3 sequence (DNA): TGTGCCAGCAGCTTAGCCACCGGGACAGGGGGAACCAATGAGCAGTTCTTC.

The chain employs TRBV11-2 and TRBJ2-7; possibly TRBD1 for D (5 bases). V lost 0 bases and J lost 3, with 39 bases in between. The CDR3 spans 24 residues. Germline assignment: CDR1 SGHAT and CDR2 FQNNGV. Here the CDR3 DNA reads TGTGCCAGCAGCTTAGAAGGCAGGGATTCCCCCTCGAGGAGTTCTCGAACCCCCTACTACGAGCAGTACTTC. It specifies CASSLEGRDSPSRSSRTPYYEQYF.

This clonotype came up a few times. The chain carries TRBV7-3 and TRBJ1-1; a weak D match, TRBD1 (5 bases). The CDR3 extends over 14 amino acids. Trimming cost V 1 base and J 1 base, with 7 bases left between them. Germline V CDR1 and CDR2: SGHTA, FQGTGA. CDR3 nucleotide sequence: TGTGCCAGCAGCTTAATGGGGACGAACACTGAAGCTTTCTTT. This codes for CASSLMGTNTEAFF.

This chain uses TRBV6-5 with TRBJ1-2; D is unclear. Trimming left V 5 bases short and J 7 bases short, with 14 bases between. The CDR3 extends over 13 amino acids. CDR1 and CDR2 (germline): MNHEY, SVGAGI. CDR3 DNA sequence: TGTGCCAGCAGTCAAGGGTCCCTGGGTGGCTACACCTTC. Translation gives CASSQGSLGGYTF.

This clonotype was picked up a small number of times. The V and J genes are TRBV18 and TRBJ2-6; D gene unclear. V gave up 3 bases and J gave up 1 base, with 10 bases separating them. CDR3 length equals 16 residues. CDR1 and CDR2 from the germline V gene are KGHSH and LQKENI. The CDR3 loop reads CASSPLAWSGANVLTF. As DNA, the CDR3 is TGTGCCAGCTCACCGTTGGCGTGGTCTGGGGCCAACGTCCTGACTTTC.

The rearrangement links TRBV29-1 to TRBJ1-1; 7 bases line up with TRBD1. Trimming cost V 8 bases and J 0 bases; bases outside gene matches: 12. Looked up from germline, CDR1 is SQVTM and CDR2 is ANQGSEA. The CDR3 has 15 residues. The CDR3 region is CSSRGSAFMNTEAFF. In DNA, the CDR3 is TGCAGCAGCAGGGGGTCCGCCTTCATGAACACTGAAGCTTTCTTT.

This clonotype was recorded a few times. The chain is built from TRBV7-2 and TRBJ1-1, with D perhaps TRBD1 (5 bases). From germline, CDR1 is SGHTA and CDR2 FQGNSA. The CDR3 contains 17 residues. V shed 2 bases and J shed 1 base, with 17 bases lying between them. CDR3 sequence: CASSLLGTTYGNTEAFF. CDR3 DNA: TGTGCCAGCAGCTTACTCGGGACGACCTATGGGAACACTGAAGCTTTCTTT. The variable domain in full, with the rest retrieved from reference TRBV7-2 and TRBJ1-1, is GAGVSQSPSNKVTEKGKDVELRCDPISGHTALYWYRQSLGQGLEFLIYFQGNSAPDKSGLPSDRFSAERTGGSVSTLTIQRTQQEDSAVYLCASSLLGTTYGNTEAFFGQGTRLTVV.

This clonotype has only a few counts. This chain connects TRBV5-5 to TRBJ1-2; 9 bases match TRBD1. V was pared by 4 bases and J by 2 bases, with 12 bases of the junction left unmatched. From germline, CDR1 is SGHKS and CDR2 YYEKEE (reference sequence). The CDR3 contains 17 residues. The CDR3 is CASSLRDRDYANYGYTF. Written as DNA, the CDR3 is TGTGCCAGCAGCCTTAGGGACAGGGACTATGCAAACTATGGCTACACCTTC.

This clonotype was recorded a few times. The J gene is TRBJ1-4, the V gene TRBV25-1; possible D gene TRBD1, 6 bases. The V end lost 0 bases, the J end lost 8 bases, and 13 bases lay between the germline ends. Germline CDR1 is MGHDK and CDR2 is SYGVNS. The length of the CDR3 is 15 residues. The DNA for the CDR3 is TGTGCCAGCAGTGAATACGGGGGCGCGCGGGAAAAACTGTTTTTT. Its translation: CASSEYGGAREKLFF.

At least ten counts were recorded for this clonotype. The chain has TRBV28 and TRBJ2-1; perhaps TRBD2 as D (5 bases). V lost 8 bases to trimming and J lost 6 bases, with 23 bases between them. The germline V gene encodes CDR1 MDHEN and CDR2 SYDVKM. CDR3 length equals 16 residues. This chain's CDR3 is CASPPRSSLVVNEQFF. As DNA, the CDR3 is TGTGCCAGCCCCCCCCGTTCTTCACTAGTCGTCAATGAGCAGTTCTTC.

This clonotype was observed many times. The chain employs TRBV7-2 and TRBJ2-3; TRBD1 matches 7 bases. After removal of 5 bases from V and 2 bases from J, the junction contained 7 bases not matched to a gene. The CDR3 covers 15 residues. Germline CDR1 reads SGHTA; CDR2 reads FQGNSA. CDR3 sequence (DNA): TGTGCCAGCAGCCCAGGACAGGCGCACACAGATACGCAGTATTTT. Translation gives CASSPGQAHTDTQYF.

The chain carries TRBV5-6 and TRBJ2-1, with unresolved D. This CDR3 has 13 residues. Germline CDR1 reads SGHDT; CDR2 reads YYEEEE. Trimming stripped 5 bases from V and 10 bases from J, with 16 bases between. The CDR3 loop reads CASRLLGSDEQFF. As DNA, the CDR3 is TGTGCCAGCAGATTGTTGGGCTCCGACGAGCAGTTCTTC.

This clonotype was recorded a few times. V and J are TRBV27 and TRBJ2-4, with unresolved D. TRBJ2-7 matches the DNA end more closely, so the J call is doubtful. This CDR3 has 14 residues. Germline lookup yields CDR1 MNHEY and CDR2 SMNVEV (reference sequence). The CDR3 spells CASSLAIGINEQYF. CDR3 bases: TGTGCCAGCAGTTTAGCCATCGGCATCAACGAGCAGTACTTC.

CDR3 sequence reads: CAGLGQGSNEQFF. In nucleotides, the CDR3 is TGTGCCGGACTAGGGCAGGGAAGCAATGAGCAGTTCTTC. This chain joins TRBV5-6 and TRBJ2-1; the match to TRBD2 covers 7 bases. The CDR3 spans 13 residues. The germline gives CDR1 SGHDT, CDR2 YYEEEE. Losses at the gene ends were 10 bases for V and 6 bases for J; bases not matched to a gene: 10. Combining the CDR3 with reference TRBV5-6 and TRBJ2-1 gives the whole variable domain DAGVTQSPTHLIKTRGQQVTLRCSPKSGHDTVSWYQQALGQGPQFIFQYYEEEERQRGNFPDRFSGHQFPNYSSELNVNALLLGDSALYLCAGLGQGSNEQFFGPGTRLTVL.

This clonotype came up a few times. The gene calls are TRBV7-2 and TRBJ2-7; 8 positions match TRBD1. The V gene's germline CDR1 is SGHTA and CDR2 FQGNSA. Losses at the gene ends were 5 bases for V and 0 bases for J; bases not matched to a gene: 12. This CDR3 is built from 17 residues. CDR3 coding DNA: TGTGCCAGCAGCCCTAATTACAGGGGGTATGACTCCTACGAGCAGTACTTC. The encoded protein is CASSPNYRGYDSYEQYF.

The rearrangement links TRBV29-1 to TRBJ2-1, with 8 bases aligning to TRBD2. The DNA matches TRBJ2-7 better at its end, which makes the J call doubtful. The CDR3 sequence is 16 residues long. Germline V gene data show CDR1 as SQVTM and CDR2 as ANQGSEA. CDR3 in DNA: TGCAGCGTTGAAGAACAGCGGGGGTCCTCCTACAATGAGCAGTACTTC. Translation gives CSVEEQRGSSYNEQYF.

This rearrangement joins TRBV5-5 to TRBJ2-1, with TRBD1 identical over 7 bases. The CDR3 is 14 residues long. V was pared by 4 bases and J by 8 bases, with 9 bases of the junction left unmatched. In germline, CDR1 is SGHKS, CDR2 YYEKEE (reference sequence). DNA of the CDR3: TGTGCCAGCAGCCCCTTTTTAGACAGGGATGAGCAGTTCTTC. This gives the protein CASSPFLDRDEQFF.

This sequence joins TRBV24-1 and TRBJ1-5, with D maybe TRBD1 (6 bases). V was pared by 3 bases and J by 5 bases, with 10 bases between. Germline values: CDR1 KGHDR, CDR2 SFDVKD. This CDR3 spans 14 amino acids. CDR3 sequence: CATSDPGGHQPQHF. CDR3 bases: TGTGCCACCAGTGATCCCGGGGGCCATCAGCCCCAGCATTTT.